This paragraph reports one TCR beta chain. The antigen this receptor binds is unknown. No qualities accompany the bases; no much larger clone lies one base away. The data belong to a study of CD8 T cells in Susac syndrome (dated by TCRdb to the late 2010s). Describing the broader study: Whether CD8+ T cell activation and differentiation in Susac syndrome was antigen driven was tested using repertoire sequencing. The paper's findings and limits, for the study overall: The study acknowledged that relatively few individuals were included in the TCR sequencing and HLA analysis.

After removal of 0 bases from V and 8 bases from J, the junction retains 13 bases not matched to a gene. The CDR3 runs 16 amino acids, cysteine and phenylalanine included. Of the read, only the CDR3 DNA is kept; its 48 bases are in frame from base 1. CDR1 GTSNPN and CDR2 SVGIG are derived from the germline V gene (reference sequence). RNA was extracted using the RNeasy kit, and about 0.45 to 1 microgram was reverse transcribed with random hexamers. The immunoSEQ multiplex PCR assay, which covers 54 Vbeta and 13 Jbeta segments, was used to amplify TCR beta CDR3 regions. PCR amplification bias was corrected using a synthetic template baseline for primer optimization and computational correction. The paper's data handling went like this. Only productive sequences were kept, with reads annotated to V, D and J genes according to IMGT and analyzed in immunoSEQ Analyzer. Clonality was calculated as one minus the Shannon entropy normalized by log2 of the number of productive unique sequences. For each patient and control, public and private clones were evaluated among the 100 most prevalent clones. Clones were defined as Susac-specific when absent from the healthy and MS cohorts, from roughly 1,100 published viral clones and from other ImmuneACCESS disease sequences. Through fastp at Q25 and MiXCR, TCRdb rebuilt clones from the public reads, retaining in-frame beta chains. Every entry covers one CDR3 protein and lists the most common genes and DNA from its rows. TCRdb's processing, not the authors', yielded these V and J calls. The sample table lists 150,000 to 200,000 distinct CDR3 sequences, over 85% of them with a count of one. The ten biggest clones cover approximately 0.09% of the sample.

Peripheral blood CD8+ and CD4+ T cells from healthy donors, Susac syndrome patients and multiple sclerosis patients were profiled using high-throughput TCR beta sequencing. The multiple sclerosis controls were treatment-naive patients whose relapsing-remitting disease, either stable or active, fulfilled the revised McDonald criteria. CD8+ TEMRA cells were enriched by FACS, while bulk CD8+ and CD4+ T cells were purified by magnetic negative isolation. Blood was drawn into EDTA tubes, processed within 24 hours, and PBMCs were isolated by density gradient centrifugation. PBMCs intended for TCR sequencing were cryopreserved in liquid nitrogen and thawed later in a water bath at 37 degrees C. The sorted or isolated CD4+, CD8+ and CD8+ TEMRA cells had a purity of 90% or higher.

This clonotype was obtained from a human donor with multiple sclerosis. The chain employs TRBV30 and TRBJ2-1, with 7 central nucleotides matching TRBD2. Sequenced sample: CD4+ T cells from PBMCs. The nucleotide sequence reads as follows: TGTGCCTGGAGTGTAGGCGGGGGAGGGCGGAACCATGAGCAGTTCTTC. It translates as CAWSVGGGGRNHEQFF. With the rest looked up from the reference TRBV30 and TRBJ2-1 genes rather than sequenced, the full variable domain is SQTIHQWPATLVQPVGSPLSLECTVEGTSNPNLYWYRQAAGRGLQLLFYSVGIGQISSEVPQNLSASRPQDRQFILSSKKLLLSDSGFYLCAWSVGGGGRNHEQFFGPGTRLTVL.